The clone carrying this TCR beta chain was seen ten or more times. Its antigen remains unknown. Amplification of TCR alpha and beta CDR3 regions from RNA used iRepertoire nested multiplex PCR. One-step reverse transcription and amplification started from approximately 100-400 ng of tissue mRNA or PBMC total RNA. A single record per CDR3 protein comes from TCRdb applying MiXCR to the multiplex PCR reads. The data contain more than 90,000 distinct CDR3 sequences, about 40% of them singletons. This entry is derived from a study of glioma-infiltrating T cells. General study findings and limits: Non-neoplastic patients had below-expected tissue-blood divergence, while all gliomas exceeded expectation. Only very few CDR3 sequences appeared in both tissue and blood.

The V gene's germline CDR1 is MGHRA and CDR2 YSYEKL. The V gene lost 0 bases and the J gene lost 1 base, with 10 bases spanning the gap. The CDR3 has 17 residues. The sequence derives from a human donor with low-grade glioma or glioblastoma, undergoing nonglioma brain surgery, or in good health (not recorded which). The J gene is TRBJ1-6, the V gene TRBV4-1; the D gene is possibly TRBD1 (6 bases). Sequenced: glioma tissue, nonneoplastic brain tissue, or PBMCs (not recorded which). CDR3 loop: CASSQEGGSSYNSPLHF. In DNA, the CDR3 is TGCGCCAGCAGCCAAGAAGGGGGAAGTTCCTATAATTCACCCCTCCACTTT.